The 29 T cell receptor beta chains listed next were all sequenced from one sample in a study of blood T cell repertoires in COVID-19. Sequenced by immunoSEQ multiplex PCR; TCRdb stores in-frame clones only, minus some. The table has 65,000 to 80,000 clones, more than 75% seen once. Material: peripheral blood. Receptors were obtained from a man aged 50 to 60 with active COVID-19.

V is TRBV6-2 or TRBV6-3 and J is TRBJ1-2; D might be TRBD1 (5 bases). Trimming pared 4 bases from V and 7 bases from J, leaving 10 bases between. Looked up from germline, CDR1 is MNHEY and CDR2 is SVGEGT. The CDR3 extends over 12 amino acids. CDR3 DNA: TGTGCCAGCAGTTTGCAGGGATTTGGCTACACCTTC. Its protein product is CASSLQGFGYTF.

The gene calls are TRBV6-5 and TRBJ1-2, with unresolved D. The CDR3 extends over 14 amino acids. CDR1 and CDR2 from the germline V gene are MNHEY and SVGAGI. The V gene lost 0 bases and the J gene lost 8 bases, with 13 bases spanning the gap. The CDR3 is CASSYSSTGRGYTF. The DNA of the CDR3 is TGTGCCAGCAGTTACTCTTCCACGGGTAGAGGCTACACCTTC.

The CDR3 sequence: CASSPLQGGSQPQHF. The CDR3 bases are TGTGCCAGCAGTCCCTTACAGGGGGGAAGTCAGCCCCAGCATTTT. The chain recombines TRBV27 with TRBJ1-5; 8 bases are shared with TRBD1. This CDR3 contains 15 residues. V trimming: 5 bases; J trimming: 6 bases; junction bases outside the gene matches: 9. Germline lookup yields CDR1 MNHEY and CDR2 SMNVEV (reference sequence).

J is TRBJ2-5 and V is TRBV14; D perhaps matches TRBD2 (5 bases). Looked up from germline, CDR1 is SGHDN and CDR2 is FVKESK. This CDR3 is 13 amino acids long. Trimming removed 1 base from V and 5 bases from J, with 8 bases in between. The CDR3 here is CASSQAREETQYF. The CDR3, as DNA: TGTGCCAGCAGCCAAGCGAGGGAGGAGACCCAGTACTTC.

V gene TRBV19 combines with J gene TRBJ2-3; 9 nucleotides agree with TRBD1. This CDR3 spans 16 amino acids. Germline-derived CDR1 and CDR2 are LNHDA and SQIVND (reference sequence). V gave up 5 bases and J gave up 4 bases; unmatched junction bases: 10. The CDR3 here is CASSSWGQGASDTQYF. The DNA of the CDR3 is TGTGCCAGTAGTTCCTGGGGACAGGGAGCGTCAGATACGCAGTATTTT.

This chain links TRBV5-1 with TRBJ2-5; possibly TRBD1 for D (5 bases). This CDR3 region has 15 residues. CDR1 and CDR2 from the germline V gene are SGHRS and YFSETQ. V dropped 2 bases and J dropped 1 base, with 12 bases sitting between them. The CDR3 DNA follows: TGCGCCAGCAGCTTTACAGGACGCTTCCAAGAGACCCAGTACTTC. It translates to CASSFTGRFQETQYF.

This chain links TRBV28 with TRBJ1-2, with 9 bases fitting TRBD1. CDR1 is MDHEN and CDR2 is SYDVKM in the germline V gene. The CDR3 totals 17 residues. Losses at the gene ends were 6 bases for V and 1 base for J; bases not matched to a gene: 12. For the CDR3, the DNA is TGTGCCAGCAGCTCTACTGCCACAGGGGGCTTTAACTATGGCTACACCTTC. Translating it yields CASSSTATGGFNYGYTF.

This chain joins TRBV9 and TRBJ2-1; 11 bases map to TRBD2. The CDR3 is made up of 16 amino acids. Germline values: CDR1 SGDLS, CDR2 YYNGEE. J was trimmed by 4 bases and V by 4 bases; bases with no gene match: 7. CDR3 loop: CASSSTGTSGYNEQFF. In DNA form, the CDR3 reads TGTGCCAGCAGCTCTACCGGGACTAGCGGATACAATGAGCAGTTCTTC.

This clone was counted only a few times. For the CDR3, the DNA is TGTGCCAGCAGCTTAACGGACAGCTATGGCTACACCTTC. This gives the protein CASSLTDSYGYTF. This chain links TRBV7-3 with TRBJ1-2, with D possibly TRBD1 on 6 matching bases. The CDR3 has 13 amino acids. Trimming removed 0 bases from V and 4 bases from J, with 6 bases in between. Germline assignment: CDR1 SGHTA and CDR2 FQGTGA.

V gene TRBV28 combines with J gene TRBJ2-3; 7 bases align to TRBD1. The CDR3 runs to 12 residues. V trimming: 5 bases; J trimming: 10 bases; junction bases outside the gene matches: 6. In germline, CDR1 is MDHEN, CDR2 SYDVKM. CDR3 residues: CASSPRGSAQYF. In DNA form, the CDR3 reads TGTGCCAGCAGTCCCAGGGGGTCAGCGCAGTATTTT. The variable domain in full, completed from reference TRBV28 and TRBJ2-3, reads DVKVTQSSRYLVKRTGEKVFLECVQDMDHENMFWYRQDPGLGLRLIYFSYDVKMKEKGDIPEGYSVSREKKERFSLILESASTNQTSMYLCASSPRGSAQYFGPGTRLTVL.

The rearrangement uses TRBV19 and TRBJ1-6; TRBD1 matches 7 bases. The CDR3 covers 17 residues. Germline trimming cut 5 bases from V and 7 bases from J; bases unmatched to any gene: 14. Germline V gene lookup returns CDR1 LNHDA and CDR2 SQIVND (reference sequence). CDR3 residues: CASSGRLTGTSNSPLHF. The CDR3 nucleotides read TGTGCCAGTAGTGGAAGGTTGACAGGGACCTCGAATTCACCCCTCCACTTT.

The rearrangement uses TRBV30 and TRBJ2-2; D possibly corresponds to TRBD1 (6 bases). This CDR3 has 15 residues. CDR1 and CDR2 (germline): GTSNPN, SVGIG (reference sequence). Deletions cut 0 bases from V and 6 bases from J, with 14 bases between. The CDR3 protein is CAWSVQQGNAGELFF. For the CDR3, the DNA is TGTGCCTGGAGTGTTCAACAGGGTAACGCCGGGGAGCTGTTTTTT.

This clone was counted a single time. The chain joins TRBV27 to TRBJ1-1; 10 nucleotides align to TRBD1. The CDR3 covers 15 residues. Germline V lookup: CDR1 MNHEY, CDR2 SMNVEV (reference sequence). The V segment lost 6 bases and the J segment 11 bases; nucleotides outside the gene matches: 15. The CDR3 reads CASSHHRTGGGWAFF. In DNA form, the CDR3 reads TGTGCCAGCAGCCACCATCGGACAGGGGGAGGTTGGGCTTTCTTT.

V usage is TRBV5-6 and J usage is TRBJ2-7, with TRBD2 as a possible D gene (5 bases). There are 15 residues in the CDR3. Germline V CDR1 and CDR2: SGHDT, YYEEEE. Trimming pared 5 bases from V and 0 bases from J, leaving 15 bases between. The DNA for the CDR3 is TGTGCCAGCAGTTTTCCCCGAGGGCCCTCCTACGAGCAGTACTTC. Protein product: CASSFPRGPSYEQYF.

This clone was seen a handful of times. The chain is built from TRBV24-1 and TRBJ2-7; the match to TRBD1 covers 10 bases. Trimming cost V 3 bases and J 0 bases; bases outside gene matches: 7. Per the germline V gene, CDR1 is KGHDR and CDR2 is SFDVKD. The CDR3 runs to 17 residues. The CDR3 nucleotides are TGTGCCACCAGTGATCCCGGGACAGGGGCCGGCTCCTACGAGCAGTACTTC. This translates into CATSDPGTGAGSYEQYF.

The genes are TRBV7-8 and TRBJ2-1; 7 positions match TRBD1. V gave up 5 bases and J gave up 3 bases; unmatched junction bases: 10. The CDR3 totals 16 residues. CDR1 is SGHVS, CDR2 FQNEAQ, per germline. CDR3 loop: CASSRAGTALYNEQFF. Here the CDR3 DNA reads TGTGCCAGCAGCAGAGCCGGGACAGCACTCTACAATGAGCAGTTCTTC.

The chain recombines TRBV30 with TRBJ2-7, with 13 bases fitting TRBD2. Losses at the gene ends were 5 bases for V and 6 bases for J; bases not matched to a gene: 4. The CDR3 runs to 13 residues. Germline CDR1 reads GTSNPN; CDR2 reads SVGIG (reference sequence). The CDR3: CAWGLAGVSEQYF. The CDR3 region has the DNA TGTGCCTGGGGACTAGCGGGAGTATCCGAGCAGTACTTC.

V gene TRBV4-2 combines with J gene TRBJ2-1; D may be TRBD1 (6 bases). The CDR3 contains 15 residues. Germline V gene data show CDR1 as LGHNA and CDR2 as YNFKEQ. The V end was cut by 0 bases, the J end by 10 bases, with 16 bases between. The CDR3 nucleotides are TGTGCCAGCAGCCAAGATCTGGACAGACCCCCCGAGCAGTTCTTC. Translation: CASSQDLDRPPEQFF.

The rearrangement uses TRBV5-6 and TRBJ1-1, with 9 bases that match TRBD1. V dropped 0 bases and J dropped 9; count of bases not matched to a gene: 3. The V gene's germline CDR1 is SGHDT and CDR2 YYEEEE. The CDR3 spans 13 residues. The DNA for the CDR3 is TGTGCCAGCAGCTTGGGACAGGGGGAGAAAGCTTTCTTT. It translates to CASSLGQGEKAFF.

V gene TRBV5-4 combines with J gene TRBJ2-1, with a weak D call TRBD2 (6 bases). The germline gives CDR1 SGHNT, CDR2 YYREEE (reference sequence). The CDR3 extends over 14 amino acids. V gave up 4 bases and J gave up 10 bases, with 18 bases separating them. The CDR3 region has the DNA TGTGCCAGCAGCACGGGGGTCGTCGGGTGGGAGCAGTTCTTC. It yields the protein CASSTGVVGWEQFF.

This chain joins TRBV28 and TRBJ1-5; 7 bases fit TRBD1. Per the germline V gene, CDR1 is MDHEN and CDR2 is SYDVKM. CDR3 length: 14 residues. With V trimmed by 7 bases and J by 3 bases, 6 bases remained unmatched. CDR3 in amino acids: CASNQGGPNQPQHF. The CDR3 nucleotides read TGTGCCAGCAACCAAGGGGGCCCCAATCAGCCCCAGCATTTT.

The rearrangement uses TRBV21-1 and TRBJ1-1; the table assigns TRBD1, which was not confirmed against the DNA. TRBV21-1 is recorded as a pseudogene. The CDR3 is 18 residues long. The CDR3 bases are TGTGCCAGCAGCAAAAGGTCAGGGGCAGGGGGCAAATGTGCTGAAGCTTTCTTT. Its translation is CASSKRSGAGGKCAEAFF.

V usage is TRBV19 and J usage is TRBJ2-1; 8 bases fit TRBD1. Germline lookup yields CDR1 LNHDA and CDR2 SQIVND (reference sequence). The CDR3 has 15 residues. The trim removed 2 bases at V and 7 bases at J, leaving 7 bases unmatched. The CDR3 nucleotides are TGTGCCAGTAGTATATATGGACAGGGAGGTAATGAGCAGTTCTTC. Translating gives CASSIYGQGGNEQFF.

By sample share, this clone is medium-sized. J is TRBJ2-7 and V is TRBV7-2; 9 bases fit TRBD2. Germline V gives CDR1 SGHTA, CDR2 FQGNSA. The CDR3 sequence is 15 residues long. Trimming removed 5 bases from V and 6 bases from J; junction bases left unmatched: 11. CDR3 amino acids: CASSPRGGLAGEQYF. CDR3 DNA: TGTGCCAGCAGCCCGCGGGGGGGGCTCGCCGGCGAGCAGTACTTC.

Only one count was recorded for this clone. In DNA, the CDR3 is TGTGCCAGCAGTGTTGGGGGAGGCAACACTGAAGCTTTCTTT. Translating gives CASSVGGGNTEAFF. The chain carries TRBV2 and TRBJ1-1; D might be TRBD1 (5 bases). The CDR3 consists of 14 residues. Trimming pared 4 bases from V and 2 bases from J, leaving 11 bases between. From germline, CDR1 is SNHLY and CDR2 FYNNEI.

This clone was observed a few times. The chain carries TRBV6-5 and TRBJ1-6; 8 nucleotides agree with TRBD1. This CDR3 is 15 amino acids long. Losses at the gene ends were 6 bases for V and 13 bases for J; bases not matched to a gene: 14. Germline CDR1 MNHEY, CDR2 SVGAGI. The CDR3: CASRRGQDPGMPLHF. In nucleotides, the CDR3 is TGTGCCAGCAGGAGGGGACAGGATCCGGGTATGCCCCTCCACTTT.

The chain uses TRBV11-2 and TRBJ2-1; TRBD1 is a possible D gene (6 bases). The length of the CDR3 is 15 residues. Germline values: CDR1 SGHAT, CDR2 FQNNGV. Trimming removed 10 bases from V and 4 bases from J, with 20 bases in between. CDR3 sequence: CATQPGQRSYNEQFF. The CDR3 region has the DNA TGTGCCACCCAACCGGGACAACGATCTTACAATGAGCAGTTCTTC. Complete variable domain (other parts from reference TRBV11-2 and TRBJ2-1): EAGVAQSPRYKIIEKRQSVAFWCNPISGHATLYWYQQILGQGPKLLIQFQNNGVVDDSQLPKDRFSAERLKGVDSTLKIQPAKLEDSAVYLCATQPGQRSYNEQFFGPGTRLTVL.

In DNA, the CDR3 is TGTGCCAGCAGCGCCGGGACTACCGGGGGGTACGAGCAGTACTTC. This translates into CASSAGTTGGYEQYF. The rearrangement joins TRBV9 to TRBJ2-7, with TRBD2 matching over 7 bases. From germline, CDR1 is SGDLS and CDR2 YYNGEE. This CDR3 is 15 amino acids long. Germline trimming cut 3 bases from V and 4 bases from J; bases unmatched to any gene: 10.

V is TRBV7-2 and J is TRBJ1-5, with D perhaps matching TRBD1 (6 bases). This CDR3 contains 15 residues. CDR1 and CDR2 from the germline V gene are SGHTA and FQGNSA. V dropped 1 base and J dropped 6 bases, with 13 bases sitting between them. The CDR3 nucleotides are TGTGCCAGCAGCTTAGACGGGGACATCTTTCAGCCCCAGCATTTT. This encodes CASSLDGDIFQPQHF.